This T cell receptor (beta chain) stems from a study of T cell responses to AZD1222 COVID-19 vaccine. Study-wide points: The repertoires were collected only after the peak T cell response. It should be noted that donors were predominantly white British and more often female, and clonal diversity was possibly underestimated. Just 5 to 7 AZD1222 recipients were seropositive at baseline. Unmutated variant regions are reportedly the target of nearly half of TCRs that are spike-specific.

This CDR3 has 14 amino acids. The ends were cut back, 9 bases at V and 5 bases at J, with 19 bases in the middle. CDR1 is KGHDR, CDR2 SFDVKD, per germline. Comment on this clone: The antigen remains unidentified.

The table came from immunoSEQ multiplex PCR; TCRdb's copy has only in-frame clones and leaves some out. The sample shows some 150,000 clones, around 89% of them seen only once. The sequencing used peripheral blood, collected on day 0 of AZD1222 vaccination. The chain uses TRBV24-1 and TRBJ2-7; the D gene is possibly TRBD2 (7 bases). This TCR came from an adult in good health. CDR3 DNA sequence: TGTGCCACCGGGGGGGCTCTCGGAGAACACGAGCAGTACTTC. Amino acids: CATGGALGEHEQYF.